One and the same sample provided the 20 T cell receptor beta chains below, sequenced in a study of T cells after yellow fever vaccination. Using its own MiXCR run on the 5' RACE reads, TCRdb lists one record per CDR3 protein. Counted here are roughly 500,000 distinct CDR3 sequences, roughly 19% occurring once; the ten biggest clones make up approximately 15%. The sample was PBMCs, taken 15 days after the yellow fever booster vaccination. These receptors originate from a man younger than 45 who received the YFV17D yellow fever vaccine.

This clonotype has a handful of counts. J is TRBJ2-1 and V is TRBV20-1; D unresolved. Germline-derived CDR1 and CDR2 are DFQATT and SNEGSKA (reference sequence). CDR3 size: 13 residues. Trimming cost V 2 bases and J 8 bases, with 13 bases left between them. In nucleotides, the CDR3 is TGCAGTGCTAGACCCCCAGTTAACTATGAGCAGTTCTTC. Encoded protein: CSARPPVNYEQFF.

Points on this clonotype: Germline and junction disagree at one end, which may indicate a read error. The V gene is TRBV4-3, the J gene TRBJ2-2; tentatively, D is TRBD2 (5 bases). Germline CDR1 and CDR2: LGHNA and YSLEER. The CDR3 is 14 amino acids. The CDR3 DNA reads TGCGCCAGCAGCCAAGGGTCGAACACCGGGAAGCTGTTTTTT. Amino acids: CASSQGSNTGKLFF.

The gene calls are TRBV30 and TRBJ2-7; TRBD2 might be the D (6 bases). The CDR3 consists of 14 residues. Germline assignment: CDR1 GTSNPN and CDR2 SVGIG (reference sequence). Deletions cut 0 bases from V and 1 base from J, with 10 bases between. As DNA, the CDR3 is TGTGCCTGGAGTGTAGGAGGGTTATCCTACGAGCAGTACTTC. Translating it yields CAWSVGGLSYEQYF.

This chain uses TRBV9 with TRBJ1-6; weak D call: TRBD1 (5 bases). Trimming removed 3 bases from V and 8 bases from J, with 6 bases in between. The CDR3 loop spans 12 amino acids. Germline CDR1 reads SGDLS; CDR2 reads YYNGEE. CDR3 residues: CASSAGDSPLHF. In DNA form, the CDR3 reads TGTGCCAGCAGCGCGGGGGATTCACCCCTCCACTTT.

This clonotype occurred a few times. The CDR3 sequence: CASSLARDRTYEQYF. The CDR3 DNA is TGTGCCAGCAGCTTAGCGCGCGACAGGACCTACGAGCAGTACTTC. This chain joins TRBV7-9 and TRBJ2-7, with D maybe TRBD1 (6 bases). V was pared by 0 bases and J by 2 bases, with 11 bases between. The germline V gene encodes CDR1 SEHNR and CDR2 FQNEAQ (reference sequence). This CDR3 region has 15 residues.

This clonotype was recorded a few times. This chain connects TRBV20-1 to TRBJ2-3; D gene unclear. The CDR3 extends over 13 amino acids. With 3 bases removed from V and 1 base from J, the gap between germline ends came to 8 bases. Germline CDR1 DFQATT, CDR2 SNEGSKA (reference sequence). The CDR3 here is CSASIPGTDTQYF. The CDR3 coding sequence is TGCAGTGCTAGTATCCCGGGCACAGATACGCAGTATTTT.

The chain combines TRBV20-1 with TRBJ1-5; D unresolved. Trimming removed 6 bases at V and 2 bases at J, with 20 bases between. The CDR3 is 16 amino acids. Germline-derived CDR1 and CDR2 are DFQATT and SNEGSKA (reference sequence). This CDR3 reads CSATRRAGWGNQPQHF. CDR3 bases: TGCAGTGCCACCAGAAGGGCAGGTTGGGGCAATCAGCCCCAGCATTTT.

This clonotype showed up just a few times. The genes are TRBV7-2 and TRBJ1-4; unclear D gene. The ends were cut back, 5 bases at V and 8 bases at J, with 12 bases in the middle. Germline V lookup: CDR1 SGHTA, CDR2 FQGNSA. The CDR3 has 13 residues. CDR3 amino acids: CASSTSREEKLFF. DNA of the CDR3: TGTGCCAGCAGCACCAGCCGAGAGGAAAAACTGTTTTTT.

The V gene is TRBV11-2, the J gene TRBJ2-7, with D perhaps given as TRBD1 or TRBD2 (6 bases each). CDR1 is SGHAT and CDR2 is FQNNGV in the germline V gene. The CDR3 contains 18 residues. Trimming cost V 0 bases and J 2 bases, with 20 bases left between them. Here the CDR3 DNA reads TGTGCCAGCAGCTTAGAGAGAAGTAGGGGGGACCGCCCCTACGAGCAGTACTTC. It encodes CASSLERSRGDRPYEQYF.

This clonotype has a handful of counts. Here the CDR3 reads CASSEISGELFF. DNA for the CDR3: TGTGCCAGCAGCGAGATCTCCGGGGAGCTGTTTTTT. The rearrangement links TRBV7-3 to TRBJ2-2; D gene ambiguous. V lost 5 bases, J lost 6 bases, and 7 bases lay in between. CDR1 SGHTA and CDR2 FQGTGA come from the germline V gene. The CDR3 consists of 12 residues.

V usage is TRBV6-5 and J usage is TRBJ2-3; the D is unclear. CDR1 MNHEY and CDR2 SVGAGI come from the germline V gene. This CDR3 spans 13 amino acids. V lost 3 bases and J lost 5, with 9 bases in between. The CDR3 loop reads CASSYDRRDTQYF. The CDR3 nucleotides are TGTGCCAGCAGTTATGATCGCAGAGATACGCAGTATTTT.

In DNA form, the CDR3 reads TGTGCCAGCAGTTCAAGGACTGGTGTGTTAAGTTACAATGAGCAGTTCTTC. This translates into CASSSRTGVLSYNEQFF. The chain joins TRBV27 to TRBJ2-1; possible D gene TRBD2, 5 bases. Germline CDR1 reads MNHEY; CDR2 reads SMNVEV (reference sequence). Trimming left V 4 bases short and J 4 bases short, with 20 bases between. This CDR3 has 17 amino acids.

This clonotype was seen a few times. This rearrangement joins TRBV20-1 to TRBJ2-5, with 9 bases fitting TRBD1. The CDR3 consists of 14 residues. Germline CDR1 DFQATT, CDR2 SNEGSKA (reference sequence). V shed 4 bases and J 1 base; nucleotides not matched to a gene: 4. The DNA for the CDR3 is TGCAGTGCTACCGAGACAGGGGGCCAAGAGACCCAGTACTTC. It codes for CSATETGGQETQYF.

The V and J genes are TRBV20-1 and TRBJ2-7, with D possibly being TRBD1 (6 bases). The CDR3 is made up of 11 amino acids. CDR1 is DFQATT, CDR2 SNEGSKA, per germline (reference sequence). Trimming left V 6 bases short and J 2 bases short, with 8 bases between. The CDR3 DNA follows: TGCAGTGCGGGGGCGCCCTACGAGCAGTACTTC. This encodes CSAGAPYEQYF.

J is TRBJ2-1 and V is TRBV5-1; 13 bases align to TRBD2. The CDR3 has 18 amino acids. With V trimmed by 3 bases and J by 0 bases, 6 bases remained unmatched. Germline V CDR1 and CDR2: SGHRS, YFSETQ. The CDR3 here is CASSWGLAGTSSYNEQFF. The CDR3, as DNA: TGCGCCAGCAGCTGGGGACTAGCGGGGACCAGCTCCTACAATGAGCAGTTCTTC.

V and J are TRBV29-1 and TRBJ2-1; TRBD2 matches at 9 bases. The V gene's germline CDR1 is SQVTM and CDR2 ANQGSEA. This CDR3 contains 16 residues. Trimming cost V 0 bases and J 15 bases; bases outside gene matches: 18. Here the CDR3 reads CSVEEPGGRAFEALFF. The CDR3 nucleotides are TGCAGCGTTGAAGAACCAGGCGGGAGGGCCTTTGAAGCTCTGTTCTTC.

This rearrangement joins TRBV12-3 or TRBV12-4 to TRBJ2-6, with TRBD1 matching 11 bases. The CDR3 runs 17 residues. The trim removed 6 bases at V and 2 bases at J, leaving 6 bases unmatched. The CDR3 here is CASRTDRGLPGANVLTF. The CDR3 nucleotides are TGTGCCAGCAGGACGGACAGGGGGCTCCCTGGGGCCAACGTCCTGACTTTC.

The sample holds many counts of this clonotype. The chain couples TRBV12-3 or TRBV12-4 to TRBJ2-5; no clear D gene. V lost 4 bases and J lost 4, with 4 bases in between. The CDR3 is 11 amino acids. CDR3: CASSWRETQYF. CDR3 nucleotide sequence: TGTGCCAGCAGTTGGCGAGAGACCCAGTACTTC.

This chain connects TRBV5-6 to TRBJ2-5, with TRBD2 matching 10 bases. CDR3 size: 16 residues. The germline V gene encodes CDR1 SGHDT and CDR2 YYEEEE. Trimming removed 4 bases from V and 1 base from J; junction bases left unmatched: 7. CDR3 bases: TGTGCCAGCAGCGTCCCGGGACTAGCGAGCCAAGAGACCCAGTACTTC. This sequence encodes CASSVPGLASQETQYF.

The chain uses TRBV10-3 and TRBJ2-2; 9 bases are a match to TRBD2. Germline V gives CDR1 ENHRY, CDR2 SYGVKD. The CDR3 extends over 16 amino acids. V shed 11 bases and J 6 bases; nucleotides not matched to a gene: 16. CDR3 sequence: CASSSLSGSKAGELFF. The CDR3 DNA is TGTGCCTCCTCCTCCCTTAGCGGGAGTAAAGCCGGGGAGCTGTTTTTT.